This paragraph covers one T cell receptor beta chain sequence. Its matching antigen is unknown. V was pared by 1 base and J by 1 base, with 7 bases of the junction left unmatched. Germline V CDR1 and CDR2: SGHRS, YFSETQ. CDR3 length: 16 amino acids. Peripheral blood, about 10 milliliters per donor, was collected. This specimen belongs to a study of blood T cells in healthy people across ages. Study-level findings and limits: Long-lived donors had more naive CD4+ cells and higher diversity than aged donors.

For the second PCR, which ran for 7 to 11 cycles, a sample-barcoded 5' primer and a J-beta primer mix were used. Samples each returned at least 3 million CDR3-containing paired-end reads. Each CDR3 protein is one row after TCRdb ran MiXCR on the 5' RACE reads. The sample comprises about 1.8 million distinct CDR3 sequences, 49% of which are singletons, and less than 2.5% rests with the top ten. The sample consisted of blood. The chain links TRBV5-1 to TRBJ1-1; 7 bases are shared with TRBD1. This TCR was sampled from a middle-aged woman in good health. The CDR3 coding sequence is TGCGCCAGCAGCTTGATCAGTACAGGGGCGAACACTGAAGCTTTCTTT. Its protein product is CASSLISTGANTEAFF. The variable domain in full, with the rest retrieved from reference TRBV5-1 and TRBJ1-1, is KAGVTQTPRYLIKTRGQQVTLSCSPISGHRSVSWYQQTPGQGLQFLFEYFSETQRNKGNFPGRFSGRQFSNSRSEMNVSTLELGDSALYLCASSLISTGANTEAFFGQGTRLTVV.